Below, one T cell receptor beta chain is given with its context. This record belongs to a study of blood T cell repertoires in COVID-19. As for the study in general: Some COVID-19 samples were acute and others convalescent; all came from the United States, Italy and Spain. PBMCs, B-cell-depleted T cells, or T cells were the source of the cDNA or gDNA that made up the material.

Per the study methods: Amplification from reference gene primers served as the basis for estimated nucleated cell counts. The table came from immunoSEQ multiplex PCR; TCRdb's copy has only in-frame clones and leaves some out. That table is the source of V, J and clone size, and D and trimming were worked out from the DNA. The table shows some 350,000 clones, with over 70% occurring only once. The sample consisted of peripheral blood. The receptor was isolated from a man aged 25-45 years with active or convalescent COVID-19.

The CDR3 reads CASSGSGSTAPGEQFF. In nucleotides, the CDR3 is TGTGCCAGCAGCGGGAGCGGGAGTACCGCCCCCGGGGAGCAGTTCTTC. V is TRBV2 and J is TRBJ2-1; 8 bases map to TRBD2. Per the germline V gene, CDR1 is SNHLY and CDR2 is FYNNEI. The CDR3 covers 16 residues. The V segment lost 6 bases and the J segment 10 bases; nucleotides outside the gene matches: 17.